Listed below are T cell receptor beta chains from one sample, sequenced in a study of control samples from healthy donors and cancer patients. Assay used: immunoSEQ multiplex PCR; TCRdb lists only in-frame clones, some missing. The table lists 190,000 or so clones, 85% to 95% of them singletons. The source material was blood. These receptor sequences come from a man aged 18-30 years in good health. The CDR3 runs from the conserved cysteine through the conserved F or W. D genes are given only for firm matches. Clone size is given for some rows only: seen once, a few or many times, or a class if the clone is expanded.

j_call v_call d_call clone_size cdr3_nt cdr3_aa
TRBJ2-1 TRBV6-6 TRBD2 NA TGTGCCAGCAGCCCGCGGGGACTAGCGGGGGCCCCTACTCCCTACAATGAGCAGTTCTTC CASSPRGLAGAPTPYNEQFF
TRBJ1-2 TRBV27 TRBD1 few TGTGCCAGCAGTCCGATCGACAGGGTCGGTGGCTACACCTTC CASSPIDRVGGYTF
TRBJ2-1 TRBV2 NA NA TGTGCCAGCACCTTCAGCCCAGGGAACAATGAGCAGTTCTTC CASTFSPGNNEQFF
TRBJ1-2 TRBV2 TRBD1 NA TGTGCCAGCAGTCGACAGGGGTCTAACTATGGCTACACCTTC CASSRQGSNYGYTF
TRBJ1-1 TRBV12-3/TRBV12-4 NA NA TGTGCCAGTTACGAGGGGGGCTTCACTGAAGCTTTCTTT CASYEGGFTEAFF
TRBJ1-1 TRBV12-5 TRBD1 NA TGTGCTAGTGGTTTGGTCGCCGGGACAGCGAACACTGAAGCTTTCTTT CASGLVAGTANTEAFF
TRBJ2-3 TRBV13 NA NA TGTGCCAGCAGCCCTGGGGGCGAACCAGATACGCAGTATTTT CASSPGGEPDTQYF
TRBJ1-6 TRBV19 NA NA TGTGCCAGTAGTCTGGCAAGCTCCTATAATTCACCCCTCCACTTT CASSLASSYNSPLHF
TRBJ1-5 TRBV13 NA NA TGTGCCAGCAGCTCAAGACGGGAGGTAAATCAGCCCCAGCATTTT CASSSRREVNQPQHF
TRBJ2-1 TRBV5-5 NA NA TGTGCCAGCAGCTCGGTCGGGGGGCCCAATGAGCAGTTCTTC CASSSVGGPNEQFF
TRBJ2-2 TRBV19 NA NA TGTGCCAGTAGTAGAAGGGACTTCGGGGGGGAGCTGTTTTTT CASSRRDFGGELFF
TRBJ1-4 TRBV6-5 NA few TGTGCCAGCAGAGCGGGCCAGCGCACGGAAAAACTGTTTTTT CASRAGQRTEKLFF
TRBJ2-7 TRBV11-2 NA once TGTGCCAGCAGCCTAGAGAGATCCTACGAGCAGTACTTC CASSLERSYEQYF
TRBJ1-4 TRBV30 TRBD1 NA TGTGCCTGGAGGTCCCGGGACAGGATCGAAAAACTGTTTTTT CAWRSRDRIEKLFF
TRBJ1-1 TRBV5-1 TRBD1 NA TGCGCCAGCAGCTTGGCCACAGGGGGCACTGAAGCTTTCTTT CASSLATGGTEAFF
TRBJ1-2 TRBV15 TRBD1 NA TGTGCCACCAGCGGGCATCGGACAGGGAAAATAATGGCGGAAGACTATGGCTACACCTTC CATSGHRTGKIMAEDYGYTF
TRBJ2-2 TRBV12-3/TRBV12-4 NA NA TGTGCCAGCACCGCACTTCGAGGGGAGCTGTTTTTT CASTALRGELFF
TRBJ1-4 TRBV5-1 TRBD1 NA TGCGCCAGCAGCTCAGGACAGGGAGGCGGAAAACTGTTTTTT CASSSGQGGGKLFF
TRBJ2-7 TRBV7-2 NA NA TGTGCCAGCAGCTTAGGGGTTCTTTACGAGCAGTACTTC CASSLGVLYEQYF
TRBJ1-3 TRBV9 NA NA TGTGCCAGCAGCCCCCCGGGGGCGAGGGCAGACACCATATATTTT CASSPPGARADTIYF
TRBJ1-1 TRBV3-1/TRBV3-2 NA NA TGTGCCAGCAGCCGCAGGGACCGTGAAGCTTTCTTT CASSRRDREAFF
TRBJ2-1 TRBV7-3 NA NA TGTGCCAGCAGCCCCTCGGGGAGTCGGTCCTACAATGAGCAGTTCTTC CASSPSGSRSYNEQFF
TRBJ2-3 TRBV4-1 NA NA TGCGCCAGCAGCCATGATCGCTACCGGGACGGCATGTTGGATACGCAGTATTTT CASSHDRYRDGMLDTQYF
TRBJ2-1 TRBV27 NA NA TGTGCCAGCAGTACAAACGCCTACAATGAGCAGTTCTTC CASSTNAYNEQFF
TRBJ1-1 TRBV29-1 NA NA TGCAGCGTTGTGGACGGGGGGACTGAAGCTTTCTTT CSVVDGGTEAFF
TRBJ2-4 TRBV13 NA NA TGTGCCAGCAGCTTAGGAGGGGCCCGCCAAAACATTCAGTACTTC CASSLGGARQNIQYF
TRBJ2-7 TRBV3-1/TRBV3-2 TRBD2 NA TGTGCCAGCAGCCCCACGGCGGGGGGGCACTACGAGCAGTACTTC CASSPTAGGHYEQYF
TRBJ1-1 TRBV14 NA NA TGTGCCAGCAGCCAAGGAAGGGGTAGTGAAGCTTTCTTT CASSQGRGSEAFF
TRBJ1-2 TRBV6-5 NA NA TGTGCCAGCCAGGGGCCCTATGGCTACACCTTC CASQGPYGYTF
TRBJ2-5 TRBV24-1 NA NA TGTGCCACCAGTGAGAATCCCGGAGAGACCCAGTACTTC CATSENPGETQYF
TRBJ2-7 TRBV7-9 NA few TGTGCCAGCAGCTTAGTAACAGATTCCTACGAGCAGTACTTC CASSLVTDSYEQYF
TRBJ2-1 TRBV13 NA NA TGTGCCAGCAGCATCTCCTACAATGAGCAGTTCTTC CASSISYNEQFF
TRBJ2-1 TRBV7-2 TRBD2 NA TGTGCCAGTAGCGGGGGCCTTAGCTCCTACAATGAGCAGTTCTTC CASSGGLSSYNEQFF
TRBJ2-7 TRBV29-1 TRBD1 NA TGCAGCGTTCCTGGGACAGGCGGCCAACAGTACTTC CSVPGTGGQQYF
TRBJ1-1 TRBV18 NA NA TGTGCCAGCTCACCTAATAGGGAGTTGAACACTGAAGCTTTCTTT CASSPNRELNTEAFF
TRBJ2-1 TRBV12-3/TRBV12-4 TRBD1 once TGTGCCAGCAGGAGACAGGGAGAGCAGTTCTTC CASRRQGEQFF
TRBJ2-3 TRBV5-1 NA NA TGCGCCAGCAGCTTGCATCCAGATACGCAGTATTTT CASSLHPDTQYF
TRBJ1-2 TRBV15 TRBD1 NA TGTGCCACCAGCAGAGAGGGACAGGGGGGCGGCTACACCTTC CATSREGQGGGYTF
TRBJ1-2 TRBV6-5 TRBD1 once TGTGCCAGCAAAAGACAGGGGATCTATGGCTACACCTTC CASKRQGIYGYTF